The 13 T cell receptor beta chains below come from one sample, sequenced in a study of a mutant IDH1 vaccine in newly diagnosed glioma. Libraries were prepared by immunoSEQ multiplex PCR; TCRdb keeps only in-frame clonotypes and omits some of them. The sample records approximately 60,000 clones, roughly 68% being singletons. No antigen has been assigned to these receptors. Time point noted: week 35, safety follow-up. Every vaccine dose comprised 300 ug of mutant IDH1 20-mer peptide plus topical imiquimod. The input for sequencing was PBMCs, taken from a glioma patient whose treatment included an IDH1 peptide vaccine. Receptor source: a man in his fifties or sixties with glioma.

This clone was seen more than once but under ten times. The chain uses TRBV4-1 and TRBJ1-1; unclear D gene. V gave up 1 base and J gave up 1 base, with 4 bases separating them. Germline-derived CDR1 and CDR2 are MGHRA and YSYEKL. This CDR3 is 13 amino acids long. In nucleotides, the CDR3 is TGCGCCAGCAGCCAAGGGGGGAACACTGAAGCTTTCTTT. Protein product: CASSQGGNTEAFF.

CDR3 protein: CSARRTEAFF. In nucleotides, the CDR3 is TGCAGTGCTAGGCGCACTGAAGCTTTCTTT. The genes are TRBV20-1 and TRBJ1-1, with no clear D. V gave up 3 bases and J gave up 4 bases, with 3 bases separating them. Looked up from germline, CDR1 is DFQATT and CDR2 is SNEGSKA (reference sequence). The CDR3 runs 10 residues.

This rearrangement joins TRBV5-6 to TRBJ2-2; no clear D. Trimming stripped 1 base from V and 9 bases from J, with 16 bases between. CDR1 SGHDT and CDR2 YYEEEE come from the germline V gene. This CDR3 region has 15 residues. CDR3 region: CASSLTAVLSRELFF. CDR3 nucleotides: TGTGCCAGCAGCTTGACAGCCGTACTCAGCAGGGAGCTGTTTTTT.

The chain has TRBV5-5 and TRBJ1-2, with 7 nucleotides matching TRBD1. The V gene's germline CDR1 is SGHKS and CDR2 YYEKEE (reference sequence). This CDR3 comprises 11 residues. The J segment lost 10 bases and the V segment lost 4 bases, leaving 4 bases of the junction unmatched. CDR3 sequence: CASSIQGDYTF. As DNA, the CDR3 is TGTGCCAGCAGCATCCAGGGGGACTACACCTTC.

The chain couples TRBV6-4 to TRBJ2-7; 9 nucleotides align to TRBD2. The germline gives CDR1 MRHNA, CDR2 SNTAGT. The V gene end was trimmed by 8 bases and the J gene end by 5 bases; junction bases not matched to a gene: 16. This CDR3 is built from 16 residues. For the CDR3, the DNA is TGTGCCAGCTTTTGCCGGATAGCGGGGGTTAACAACGAGCAGTACTTC. Amino acid sequence: CASFCRIAGVNNEQYF.

The J gene is TRBJ1-2, the V gene TRBV5-1; maybe TRBD1 (5 bases). The V end lost 3 bases, the J end lost 7 bases, and 13 bases lay between the germline ends. From germline, CDR1 is SGHRS and CDR2 YFSETQ. CDR3 length: 13 residues. The CDR3 reads CASSSQGVRGYTF. DNA for the CDR3: TGCGCCAGCAGCTCGCAGGGAGTGCGTGGCTACACCTTC.

This chain connects TRBV6-5 to TRBJ1-3; D perhaps matches TRBD1 (5 bases). V lost 4 bases and J lost 3, with 10 bases in between. The CDR3 covers 14 residues. Per the germline V gene, CDR1 is MNHEY and CDR2 is SVGAGI. CDR3 sequence reads: CASSLGTRGNTIYF. DNA of the CDR3: TGTGCCAGCAGTTTAGGGACGCGTGGAAACACCATATATTTT.

This clone has only a few counts. V and J are TRBV7-9 and TRBJ1-1; perhaps TRBD1 as D (6 bases). V was clipped by 6 bases and J by 6 bases, with 17 bases between them. There are 14 residues in the CDR3. Germline CDR1 SEHNR, CDR2 FQNEAQ (reference sequence). CDR3 region: CASSRKGGKAEAFF. The DNA for the CDR3 is TGTGCCAGCAGTCGTAAAGGGGGAAAAGCTGAAGCTTTCTTT.

V is TRBV9 and J is TRBJ1-5; D is possibly TRBD1 (6 bases). Germline V gene lookup returns CDR1 SGDLS and CDR2 YYNGEE. V was trimmed by 4 bases and J by 0 bases, leaving 11 bases between them. CDR3 length: 15 residues. CDR3 loop: CASSSGVVSNQPQHF. CDR3 nucleotide sequence: TGTGCCAGCAGCTCAGGGGTTGTTAGCAATCAGCCCCAGCATTTT.

The rearrangement uses TRBV27 and TRBJ1-2; 9 bases align to TRBD1. Losses at the gene ends were 10 bases for V and 7 bases for J; bases not matched to a gene: 7. The V gene's germline CDR1 is MNHEY and CDR2 SMNVEV (reference sequence). CDR3 size: 12 residues. As DNA, the CDR3 is TGTGCCACGAAACAGGGGGCGTTTGGCTACACCTTC. It yields the protein CATKQGAFGYTF.

The V gene is TRBV5-1, the J gene TRBJ2-3; a weak D match, TRBD1 (6 bases). The length of the CDR3 is 15 residues. In germline, CDR1 is SGHRS, CDR2 YFSETQ. The germline V and J ends were trimmed by 6 bases and 2 bases, with 16 bases remaining between them. The CDR3 DNA sequence: TGCGCCAGCACCCTGACAGGCGCTGACACAGATACGCAGTATTTT. Its protein product is CASTLTGADTDTQYF.

This rearrangement joins TRBV5-6 to TRBJ1-2, with 7 positions matching TRBD1. This CDR3 has 15 amino acids. V was clipped by 4 bases and J by 3 bases; unmatched bases: 9. CDR1 is SGHDT and CDR2 is YYEEEE in the germline V gene. The chain's CDR3 is CASSPGQLVHYGYTF. The CDR3 region has the DNA TGTGCCAGCAGCCCGGGACAGCTGGTTCACTATGGCTACACCTTC.

This rearrangement joins TRBV6-5 to TRBJ1-1; 9 bases line up with TRBD1. V trimming: 5 bases; J trimming: 3 bases; junction bases outside the gene matches: 4. Per the germline V gene, CDR1 is MNHEY and CDR2 is SVGAGI. This CDR3 has 14 residues. CDR3 in amino acids: CASSTGGGDTEAFF. The CDR3 nucleotides read TGTGCCAGCAGTACAGGGGGCGGAGACACTGAAGCTTTCTTT.